This T cell receptor beta chain was sequenced in a study of T cell clones after liver transplantation. Study details: TCRbeta sequencing after a pre-transplant mixed lymphocyte reaction identified graft-donor-reactive clones, later tracked in post-transplant blood. Study-wide results and limits: Low donor cell numbers restricted donor-reactive repertoire measurement in two subjects. Donor-reactive sequences fell more than third party-reactive ones, suggesting partial deletion.

TCRdb's copy holds only in-frame clones and misses some; the assay was immunoSEQ multiplex PCR. The data contain some 80,000 clones, roughly 80% of them seen just once; the ten biggest clones take up approximately 0.47%. Trimming removed 2 bases at V and 7 bases at J, with 9 bases between. CDR1 is SGHAT, CDR2 FQNNGV, per germline. The CDR3 contains 14 residues. Points on this clone: Antigen unknown.

Sequences were derived from CD4+ T cells from blood, sampled approximately 3.5 years after liver transplant. The clonotype comes from a human patient who received a liver transplant. Some T cells may be graft donor cells. The chain combines TRBV11-2 with TRBJ2-6; D unclear. CDR3 DNA: TGTGCCAGCAGCTTAATAAATGGAGCCAACGTCCTGACTTTC. This gives the protein CASSLINGANVLTF. The whole variable domain, remainder taken from reference TRBV11-2 and TRBJ2-6, is EAGVAQSPRYKIIEKRQSVAFWCNPISGHATLYWYQQILGQGPKLLIQFQNNGVVDDSQLPKDRFSAERLKGVDSTLKIQPAKLEDSAVYLCASSLINGANVLTFGAGSRLTVL.